What follows are 11 T cell receptor beta chains derived from one specimen sequenced in a study of blood T cell repertoires in COVID-19. Sequencing was performed with immunoSEQ multiplex PCR; in TCRdb, only in-frame clones are kept and a portion is missing. The table lists over 85,000 clones, 84% of them singletons. The specimen was peripheral blood. The receptors stem from a man in his fifties or sixties with acute or convalescent COVID-19.

The DNA for the CDR3 is TGCGCCAGCAGGATCGGGCCAGCGAACGGGGATTCACCCCTCCACTTT. It yields the protein CASRIGPANGDSPLHF. The gene calls are TRBV5-1 and TRBJ1-6; D not resolved. The V and J ends lost 5 bases and 8 bases respectively, with 20 bases between them. This CDR3 is built from 16 residues. Per germline, CDR1 SGHRS and CDR2 YFSETQ.

This clone occurred a few times. The chain uses TRBV5-1 and TRBJ1-1; tentatively, D is TRBD1 (6 bases). CDR3 length: 14 amino acids. Germline V gene data show CDR1 as SGHRS and CDR2 as YFSETQ. V was cut by 2 bases and J by 1 base, with 9 bases left in between. The CDR3 here is CASSLMGQNTEAFF. The CDR3 DNA is TGCGCCAGCAGCTTAATGGGACAGAACACTGAAGCTTTCTTT.

The chain combines TRBV27 with TRBJ1-3; possible D gene TRBD1, 5 bases. The CDR3 sequence is 17 residues long. Per the germline V gene, CDR1 is MNHEY and CDR2 is SMNVEV (reference sequence). Trimming stripped 5 bases from V and 0 bases from J, with 17 bases between. The CDR3 spells CASSRAGPRSSGNTIYF. CDR3 DNA sequence: TGTGCCAGCAGTCGGGCGGGACCGAGGAGCTCTGGAAACACCATATATTTT.

The genes are TRBV18 and TRBJ1-4, with 7 nucleotides matching TRBD1. Per the germline V gene, CDR1 is KGHSH and CDR2 is LQKENI. The length of the CDR3 is 16 residues. V dropped 2 bases and J dropped 8; count of bases not matched to a gene: 11. CDR3 sequence: CASSPMTGTGGEKLFF. The CDR3 nucleotides are TGTGCCAGCTCACCAATGACAGGGACTGGTGGGGAAAAACTGTTTTTT.

The chain is built from TRBV5-1 and TRBJ1-1; TRBD1 matches 7 bases. Germline V gene sequence: CDR1 SGHRS, CDR2 YFSETQ. V shed 4 bases and J 6 bases; nucleotides not matched to a gene: 9. The CDR3 consists of 14 residues. CDR3 coding DNA: TGCGCCAGCAGCACGGGACAGCTGTTGGCTGAAGCTTTCTTT. This sequence encodes CASSTGQLLAEAFF. The full variable domain, its missing parts supplied by reference TRBV5-1 and TRBJ1-1, is KAGVTQTPRYLIKTRGQQVTLSCSPISGHRSVSWYQQTPGQGLQFLFEYFSETQRNKGNFPGRFSGRQFSNSRSEMNVSTLELGDSALYLCASSTGQLLAEAFFGQGTRLTVV.

V and J are TRBV30 and TRBJ2-3, with a tentative D call TRBD1 (7 bases). The CDR3 runs 14 residues. Germline CDR1 and CDR2: GTSNPN and SVGIG (reference sequence). The V and J ends lost 3 bases and 6 bases respectively, with 16 bases between them. CDR3 amino acids: CAWRDRRGGDTQYF. As DNA, the CDR3 is TGTGCCTGGAGGGACAGGAGGGGTGGGGATACGCAGTATTTT.

The chain recombines TRBV12-5 with TRBJ1-5, with 8 bases aligning to TRBD1. Germline V gene data show CDR1 as LGHNT and CDR2 as FRNRAP. V gave up 7 bases and J gave up 6 bases; unmatched junction bases: 5. The CDR3 length is 13 residues. Here the CDR3 reads CASVGQGGQPQHF. The CDR3 nucleotides read TGTGCTAGTGTCGGACAGGGAGGTCAGCCCCAGCATTTT.

V usage is TRBV12-3 or TRBV12-4 and J usage is TRBJ1-1; D gene unclear. CDR3 length: 11 amino acids. Between the trimmed V and J ends, which lost 7 bases and 4 bases, there was a span of 7 bases. The CDR3 DNA reads TGTGCCAGCATGGCAAGCACTGAAGCTTTCTTT. It is translated as CASMASTEAFF.

The chain recombines TRBV9 with TRBJ2-6; D not resolved. V lost 0 bases and J 4 bases, leaving 5 bases between the germline ends. This CDR3 has 14 residues. Germline CDR1 and CDR2: SGDLS and YYNGEE. CDR3 residues: CASSVALGANVLTF. DNA for the CDR3: TGTGCCAGCAGCGTAGCATTGGGGGCCAACGTCCTGACTTTC.

This clone has more than one count but fewer than ten. The chain is built from TRBV18 and TRBJ1-3; tentative D call: TRBD1 (5 bases). Germline CDR1 and CDR2: KGHSH and LQKENI. The CDR3 is 16 amino acids. V lost 3 bases to trimming and J lost 0 bases, with 12 bases between them. CDR3: CASSPQGSSSGNTIYF. The CDR3 DNA follows: TGTGCCAGCTCACCCCAGGGCTCCAGCTCTGGAAACACCATATATTTT.

The table lists this clone with a few counts. This chain uses TRBV11-2 with TRBJ1-2, with D possibly being TRBD1 (5 bases). CDR1 is SGHAT, CDR2 FQNNGV, per germline. The germline V and J ends were trimmed by 4 bases and 3 bases, with 12 bases remaining between them. The CDR3 runs 14 residues. The CDR3 DNA reads TGTGCCAGCAGCTCGCTGACCAGGGACTATGGCTACACCTTC. Translating it yields CASSSLTRDYGYTF.